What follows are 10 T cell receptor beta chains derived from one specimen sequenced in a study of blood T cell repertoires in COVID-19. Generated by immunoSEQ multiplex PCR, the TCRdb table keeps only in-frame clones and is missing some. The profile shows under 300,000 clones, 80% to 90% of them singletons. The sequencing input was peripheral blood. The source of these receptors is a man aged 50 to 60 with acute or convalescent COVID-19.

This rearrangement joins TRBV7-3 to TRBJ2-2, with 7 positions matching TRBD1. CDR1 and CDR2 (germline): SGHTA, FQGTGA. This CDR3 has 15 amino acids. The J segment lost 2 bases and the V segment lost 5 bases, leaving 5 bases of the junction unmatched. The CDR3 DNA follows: TGTGCCAGCAGCCCCAGGACAGGCAACACCGGGGAGCTGTTTTTT. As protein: CASSPRTGNTGELFF. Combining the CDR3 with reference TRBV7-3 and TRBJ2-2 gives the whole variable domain GAGVSQTPSNKVTEKGKYVELRCDPISGHTALYWYRQSLGQGPEFLIYFQGTGAADDSGLPNDRFFAVRPEGSVSTLKIQRTERGDSAVYLCASSPRTGNTGELFFGEGSRLTVL.

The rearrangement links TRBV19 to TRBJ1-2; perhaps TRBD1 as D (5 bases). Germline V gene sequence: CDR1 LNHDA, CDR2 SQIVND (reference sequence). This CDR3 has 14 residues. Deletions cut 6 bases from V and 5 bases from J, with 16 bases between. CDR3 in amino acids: CASSYKSPGYGYTF. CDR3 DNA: TGTGCCAGTAGCTACAAGTCCCCAGGGTATGGCTACACCTTC.

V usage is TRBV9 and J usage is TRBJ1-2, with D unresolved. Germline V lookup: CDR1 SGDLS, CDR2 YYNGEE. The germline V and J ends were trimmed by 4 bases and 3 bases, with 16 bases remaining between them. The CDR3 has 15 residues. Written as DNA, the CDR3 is TGTGCCAGCAGCCTCCCCACTATAGGCGACTATGGCTACACCTTC. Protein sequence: CASSLPTIGDYGYTF.

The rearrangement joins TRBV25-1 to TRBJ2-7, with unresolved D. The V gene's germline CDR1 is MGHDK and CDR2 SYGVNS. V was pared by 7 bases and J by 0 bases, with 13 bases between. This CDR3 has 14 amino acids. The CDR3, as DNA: TGTGCCAGCAAGGAGACGCTTAGCTCCTACGAGCAGTACTTC. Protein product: CASKETLSSYEQYF.

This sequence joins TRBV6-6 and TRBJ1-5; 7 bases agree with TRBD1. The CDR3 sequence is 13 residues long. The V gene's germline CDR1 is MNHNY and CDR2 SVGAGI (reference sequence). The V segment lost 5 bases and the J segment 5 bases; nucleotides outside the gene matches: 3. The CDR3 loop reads CASSRGTDQPQHF. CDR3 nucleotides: TGTGCCAGCAGTAGAGGGACAGATCAGCCCCAGCATTTT.

CDR3 nucleotide sequence: TGTGCCAGCAGTTTTAACGGGGATGAAAAACTGTTTTTT. It translates to CASSFNGDEKLFF. The chain joins TRBV12-3 or TRBV12-4 to TRBJ1-4; D unresolved. V shed 3 bases and J shed 6 bases, with 8 bases lying between them. The CDR3 spans 13 residues.

The CDR3 sequence: CASSLRDRGTNEKLFF. The CDR3, as DNA: TGTGCCAGCAGCCTCCGGGACAGGGGGACAAATGAAAAACTGTTTTTT. The chain carries TRBV9 and TRBJ1-4; TRBD1 matches 11 bases. This CDR3 spans 16 amino acids. Losses at the gene ends were 4 bases for V and 5 bases for J; bases not matched to a gene: 7. CDR1 SGDLS and CDR2 YYNGEE come from the germline V gene.

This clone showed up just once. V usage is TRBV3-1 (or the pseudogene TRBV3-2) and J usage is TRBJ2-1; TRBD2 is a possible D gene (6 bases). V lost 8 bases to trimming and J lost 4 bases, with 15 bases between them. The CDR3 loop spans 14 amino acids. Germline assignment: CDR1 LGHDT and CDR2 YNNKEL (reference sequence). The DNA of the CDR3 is TGTGCCAGCGCCCGAACGGAGGGTTACAATGAGCAGTTCTTC. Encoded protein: CASARTEGYNEQFF.

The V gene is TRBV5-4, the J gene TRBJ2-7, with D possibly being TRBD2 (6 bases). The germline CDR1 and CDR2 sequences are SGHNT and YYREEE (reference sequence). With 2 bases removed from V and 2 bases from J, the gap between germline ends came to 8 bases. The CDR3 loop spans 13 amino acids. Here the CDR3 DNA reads TGTGCCAGCAGCTTTAGCGGAACCTACGAGCAGTACTTC. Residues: CASSFSGTYEQYF.

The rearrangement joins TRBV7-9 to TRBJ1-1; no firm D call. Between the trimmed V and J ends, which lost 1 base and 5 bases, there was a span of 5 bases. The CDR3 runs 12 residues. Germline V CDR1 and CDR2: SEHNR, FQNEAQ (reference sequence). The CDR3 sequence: CASSLVLTEAFF. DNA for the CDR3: TGTGCCAGCAGCTTAGTCCTGACTGAAGCTTTCTTT.